The 11 T cell receptor beta chains listed next were all sequenced from one sample in a study of cytomegalovirus exposure and HLA in healthy donors. Primers: 60 Vbeta forward and 13 Jbeta reverse. The assay was immunoSEQ multiplex PCR, and TCRdb's table has in-frame clones only and misses some. The sample holds about 100,000 clones, about 75% seen once. The material sequenced was PBMCs. These receptor sequences come from a man in his forties in good health and CMV-seropositive.

The rearrangement uses TRBV10-3 and TRBJ2-3; 10 positions match TRBD1. V trimming: 3 bases; J trimming: 4 bases; junction bases outside the gene matches: 7. CDR3 length: 16 residues. CDR1 and CDR2 (germline): ENHRY, SYGVKD. CDR3 sequence reads: CAISEWGGQGSDTQYF. The CDR3 region has the DNA TGTGCCATCAGTGAATGGGGGGGACAGGGGTCAGATACGCAGTATTTT.

This clone showed up just a few times. CDR3 sequence (DNA): TGTGCCAGCAGCTTTCTAAGCGGGAGGGCCAATGAGCAGTTCTTC. Translating it yields CASSFLSGRANEQFF. This sequence joins TRBV7-9 and TRBJ2-1; 10 bases are shared with TRBD2. The CDR3 totals 15 residues. V trimming: 3 bases; J trimming: 6 bases; junction bases outside the gene matches: 5. Germline assignment: CDR1 SEHNR and CDR2 FQNEAQ (reference sequence).

V gene TRBV5-4 combines with J gene TRBJ2-1; D is possibly TRBD2 (6 bases). The germline V and J ends were trimmed by 1 base and 4 bases, with 12 bases remaining between them. CDR1 SGHNT and CDR2 YYREEE come from the germline V gene (reference sequence). The CDR3 covers 15 residues. Here the CDR3 reads CASSLSGLTYNEQFF. CDR3 nucleotide sequence: TGTGCCAGCAGCTTGAGCGGGCTTACATACAATGAGCAGTTCTTC. Using reference TRBV5-4 and TRBJ2-1 for the parts outside the CDR3, the full variable domain is ETGVTQSPTHLIKTRGQQVTLRCSSQSGHNTVSWYQQALGQGPQFIFQYYREEENGRGNFPPRFSGLQFPNYSSELNVNALELDDSALYLCASSLSGLTYNEQFFGPGTRLTVL.

This clone was observed once. The chain has TRBV6-5 and TRBJ2-7; D remains ambiguous. The length of the CDR3 is 13 residues. V dropped 6 bases and J dropped 8 bases, with 17 bases sitting between them. Germline V CDR1 and CDR2: MNHEY, SVGAGI. The CDR3, as DNA: TGTGCCAGCAGCTCTCTGACAAGGTCTAAGCAGTACTTC. Residues: CASSSLTRSKQYF.

A note on this clone: The same CDR3 can be traced to other DNA sequences in this sample. The rearrangement uses TRBV7-6 and TRBJ2-1; the D is unclear. CDR1 and CDR2 from the germline V gene are SGHVS and FNYEAQ. This CDR3 is built from 13 residues. V was trimmed by 4 bases and J by 3 bases, leaving 7 bases between them. CDR3 in amino acids: CASSSTGYNEQFF. The CDR3 bases are TGTGCCAGCAGCTCAACCGGCTACAATGAGCAGTTCTTC.

The rearrangement joins TRBV19 to TRBJ2-7; TRBD1 matches 9 bases. Germline lookup yields CDR1 LNHDA and CDR2 SQIVND (reference sequence). The CDR3 runs 14 residues. The V and J ends lost 9 bases and 2 bases, in that order; junction bases with no gene match: 8. Written as DNA, the CDR3 is TGTGCCAGCACCCCGGGGACAGGGACCTACGAGCAGTACTTC. Translation: CASTPGTGTYEQYF.

The chain is built from TRBV19 and TRBJ1-5, with D maybe TRBD1 (5 bases). Germline assignment: CDR1 LNHDA and CDR2 SQIVND (reference sequence). This CDR3 has 13 residues. Between the trimmed V and J ends, which lost 2 bases and 4 bases, there was a span of 6 bases. This CDR3 reads CASSIWTNQPQHF. The CDR3 DNA follows: TGTGCCAGTAGTATATGGACAAATCAGCCCCAGCATTTT.

This chain joins TRBV6-5 and TRBJ2-3, with 8 bases fitting TRBD1. Germline lookup yields CDR1 MNHEY and CDR2 SVGAGI. The CDR3 is 14 amino acids. The J segment lost 2 bases and the V segment lost 8 bases, leaving 6 bases of the junction unmatched. The CDR3, as DNA: TGTGCCAGCGCTGGGACAGGTCTCACAGATACGCAGTATTTT. It codes for CASAGTGLTDTQYF.

With respect to this clone: A read error is likely, as this CDR3 ends without the conserved phenylalanine or tryptophan. The DNA is omitted, as the CDR3 cannot be located on it reliably, and the CDR3 follows TCRdb's listing. The chain links TRBV7-7 to TRBJ1-2; the table's D gene call, TRBD1, was not cross checked with the DNA. The CDR3 adds up to 10 amino acids, both ends counted. The germline CDR1 and CDR2 sequences are SSHAT and FNYEAQ (reference sequence). The CDR3 loop is CASSLAAQGL.

The V call is TRBV18, the J call TRBJ2-7; D remains unclear. The CDR3 is 13 amino acids. V was pared by 2 bases and J by 2 bases, with 7 bases between. Germline-derived CDR1 and CDR2 are KGHSH and LQKENI. CDR3 bases: TGTGCCAGCTCACCAGGTACGGCCTACGAGCAGTACTTC. Translated, it gives CASSPGTAYEQYF.

In its sample, this clone was seen a few times. The chain recombines TRBV28 with TRBJ2-7; 7 bases agree with TRBD2. The CDR3 consists of 13 residues. CDR1 is MDHEN, CDR2 SYDVKM, per germline. The junction had 8 bases not matched to a gene; V was cut back by 10 bases and J by 2 bases. CDR3 protein: CAIGGRSTYEQYF. DNA of the CDR3: TGTGCCATCGGGGGGAGGTCAACCTACGAGCAGTACTTC.